The rows below give T cell receptor beta chains drawn from one sample of a study of CD8 T cells in ankylosing spondylitis. TCRdb re-called the 5' RACE reads through MiXCR, storing one row per CDR3 protein. The sample contains some 250,000 distinct CDR3 sequences, about 24% of which appear only once. Sequenced material: blood, either unsorted or a sorted T cell fraction (not recorded which). The receptors stem from a male donor with ankylosing spondylitis or in good health (not recorded which). The CDR3 runs from the conserved cysteine through the conserved F or W. D genes are given only for firm matches. Clone size, where shown, is once, few, many, or a class for clones that have expanded.

j_call v_call clone_size d_call cdr3_nt cdr3_aa
TRBJ2-7 TRBV29-1 many NA TGCAGCGTGGGACCAGGGGAGAGGGACGAGCAGTACTTC CSVGPGERDEQYF
TRBJ2-1 TRBV20-1 many NA TGCAGTGAGGTGGTTTCCCCAGGGAAAAATGAGCAGTTCTTC CSEVVSPGKNEQFF
TRBJ2-7 TRBV12-3/TRBV12-4 many NA TGTGCCAGCAGTTCCGGGCCCCTCTACGAGCAGTACTTC CASSSGPLYEQYF
TRBJ2-7 TRBV12-3/TRBV12-4 many TRBD1 TGTGCCACCGCCAGGGACAGGGTGAACGAGCAGTACTTC CATARDRVNEQYF
TRBJ2-1 TRBV20-1 many NA TGCAGTGCTCCCCGGGACACGAACAATGAGCAGTTCTTC CSAPRDTNNEQFF
TRBJ2-5 TRBV20-1 many TRBD2 TGCAGTGCTGAGCGGGGGGGCGGGACCCAGTACTTC CSAERGGGTQYF
TRBJ2-5 TRBV7-2 NA TRBD1 TGTGCCAGCAGCGCTCGACAGGGCAAAGAGACCCAGTACTTC CASSARQGKETQYF
TRBJ1-2 TRBV20-1 many NA TGCAGTGCTGACCGACATCAGGGGCAATTAGCCCATGGCTACACCTTC CSADRHQGQLAHGYTF
TRBJ1-5 TRBV20-1 many NA TGCAGTGCTAGAGAACAACAGGGTTGGCAGCCCCAGCATTTT CSAREQQGWQPQHF
TRBJ1-2 TRBV12-3/TRBV12-4 NA NA TGTGCCAGCAGTCGCACTCAGGGGAACTATGGCTACACCTTC CASSRTQGNYGYTF
TRBJ2-1 TRBV20-1 many NA TGCAGTGCTCGCGATAGCGGCTCCATCTCGGGAGAGCAGTTCTTC CSARDSGSISGEQFF
TRBJ2-2 TRBV20-1 NA TRBD2 TGCAGTGCTTGGACTAGCGGGACCACCGGGGAGCTGTTTTTT CSAWTSGTTGELFF
TRBJ2-3 TRBV20-1 few TRBD2 TGCAGTGCTAGTACCCAACTAGCGGGGGACATGGATACGCAGTATTTT CSASTQLAGDMDTQYF
TRBJ2-1 TRBV29-1 NA NA TGCAGCGTTGGGGGATTTTCCCTACCCAATGAGCAGTTCTTC CSVGGFSLPNEQFF
TRBJ2-3 TRBV12-3/TRBV12-4 NA TRBD2 TGTGCCAGCAGTTCCCTGGCTAGCGGGGTCACAGATACGCAGTATTTT CASSSLASGVTDTQYF
TRBJ1-1 TRBV29-1 NA NA TGCAGCGTTGAAGAGGGGAACACTGAAGCTTTCTTT CSVEEGNTEAFF
TRBJ1-1 TRBV29-1 NA NA TGCAGCGGGGCAATGAACACTGAAGCTTTCTTT CSGAMNTEAFF
TRBJ2-1 TRBV20-1 few NA TGCAGTGCTAGTGGGGGGCTTACCTACAATGAGCAGTTCTTC CSASGGLTYNEQFF
TRBJ1-3 TRBV11-2 NA NA TGTGCCAGCAGCCCGATCCGGGGTGCGGGGCACACCATATATTTT CASSPIRGAGHTIYF
TRBJ2-5 TRBV20-1 few TRBD2 TGCAGTGCAGCGGGGGTGATTCAAGAGACCCAGTACTTC CSAAGVIQETQYF
TRBJ2-2 TRBV4-1 few NA TGCGCCAGCAGCCAAGTCCCAAGGAGGGTGGGGACCGGGGAGCTGTTTTTT CASSQVPRRVGTGELFF
TRBJ2-5 TRBV15 NA NA TGTGCCACCAGCAGAGATAAGGGTAGGGTAGAGACCCAGTACTTC CATSRDKGRVETQYF
TRBJ1-1 TRBV20-1 few NA TGCAGTGCTAGAGCGTCGGGTTTGAACACTGAAGCTTTCTTT CSARASGLNTEAFF